This record looks at one T cell receptor (beta chain) sequence and its context. The data originate from a study of cytomegalovirus exposure and HLA in healthy donors. V was pared by 2 bases and J by 5 bases, with 6 bases of the junction left unmatched. The length of the CDR3 is 15 residues. Germline V gene lookup returns CDR1 MNHEY and CDR2 SVGAGI. Both 60 Vbeta primers and 13 Jbeta primers went into the PCR. Assay used: immunoSEQ multiplex PCR; TCRdb lists only in-frame clones, some missing. This table holds under 200,000 clones, around 86% found once. Sequencing was performed on PBMCs. V gene TRBV6-5 combines with J gene TRBJ1-2; TRBD1 agrees at 9 bases. The origin of this receptor is a human donor in good health. DNA for the CDR3: TGTGCCAGCAGTTACCTAGGACAGGGGAGGTATGGCTACACCTTC. This gives the protein CASSYLGQGRYGYTF.